What follows is one T cell receptor (beta chain) and its context. The antigen is unknown. This entry comes from a study of pediatric ulcerative colitis. Whole-study results and caveats: In rectum, acute severe colitis had expanded clones and less diversity. Rectal pinch biopsies may have included blood-derived T cells, especially in patients with overt colitis. A couple of rectal clonotypes were found only in ulcerative colitis patients, all of them.

During colonoscopy, one to two rectal pinch biopsies were collected. V lost 1 base, J lost 5 bases, and 15 bases lay in between. This CDR3 has 15 residues. CDR1 GTSNPN and CDR2 SVGIG come from the germline V gene (reference sequence). The survey-level immunoSEQ assay was used. Some clones are missing from TCRdb's copy, which holds only in-frame ones; the method was immunoSEQ multiplex PCR. The profile shows 15,000 to 20,000 clones, nearly 80% of them singletons. The sample taken for sequencing was gut tissue. V usage is TRBV30 and J usage is TRBJ2-1; TRBD1 is a possible D gene (5 bases). The receptor was derived from a boy aged 5-17 years who was a control in a study of pediatric ulcerative colitis. In DNA, the CDR3 is TGTGCCTGGAGTGCTGGCAGGGAATTTAACAATGAGCAGTTCTTC. Translated: CAWSAGREFNNEQFF.